One sample yielded the 3 T cell receptor beta chains listed below, sequenced in a study of shared clonotypes between healthy human individuals. Measured with immunoSEQ multiplex PCR; TCRdb has only the in-frame clones, and not every one. The sample shows around 1,900,000 clones, about 93% of them seen only once. Naive CD8 isolation took CD45RO-negative cells positively selected for CCR7 and excluded terminally differentiated effector memory CD45RA+ cells. The specimen sequenced was naive CD8+ T cells from PBMCs. Receptors were obtained from a man younger than 30 in good health. Some clones in this sample may be carry-over from other donors' samples.

The genes are TRBV6-5 and TRBJ2-7, with D possibly matching TRBD1 (6 bases). V gave up 5 bases and J gave up 3 bases, with 8 bases separating them. CDR3 size: 12 residues. The germline CDR1 and CDR2 sequences are MNHEY and SVGAGI. As DNA, the CDR3 is TGTGCCAGCAGTAAGGGGGACTACGAGCAGTACTTC. This translates into CASSKGDYEQYF.

V is TRBV5-1 and J is TRBJ2-7; weak D call: TRBD1 (6 bases). The CDR3 loop spans 14 amino acids. CDR1 is SGHRS and CDR2 is YFSETQ in the germline V gene. Trimming left V 3 bases short and J 0 bases short, with 10 bases between. CDR3 nucleotide sequence: TGCGCCAGCAGCTCGGCAGGGGACTCCTACGAGCAGTACTTC. It specifies CASSSAGDSYEQYF.

The chain has TRBV14 and TRBJ2-5, with D perhaps TRBD1 (5 bases). The CDR3 totals 16 residues. The germline V gene encodes CDR1 SGHDN and CDR2 FVKESK. Trimming pared 5 bases from V and 1 base from J, leaving 17 bases between. CDR3 bases: TGTGCCAGCAGCTACTGGGTAGGGGCGACCCAAGAGACCCAGTACTTC. This sequence encodes CASSYWVGATQETQYF.